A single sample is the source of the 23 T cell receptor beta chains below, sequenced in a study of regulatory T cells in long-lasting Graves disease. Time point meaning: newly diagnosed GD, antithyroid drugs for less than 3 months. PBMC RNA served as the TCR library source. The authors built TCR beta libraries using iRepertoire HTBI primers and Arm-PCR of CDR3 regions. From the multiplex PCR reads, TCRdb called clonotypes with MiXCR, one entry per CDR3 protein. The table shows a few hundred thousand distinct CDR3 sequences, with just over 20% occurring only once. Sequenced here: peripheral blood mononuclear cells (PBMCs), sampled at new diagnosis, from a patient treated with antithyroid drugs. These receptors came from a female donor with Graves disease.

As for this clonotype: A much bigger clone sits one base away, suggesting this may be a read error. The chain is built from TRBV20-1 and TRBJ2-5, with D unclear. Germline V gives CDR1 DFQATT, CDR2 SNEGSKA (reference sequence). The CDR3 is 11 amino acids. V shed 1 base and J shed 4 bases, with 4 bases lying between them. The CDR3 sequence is CSARGGETQYF. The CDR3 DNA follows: TGCAGTGCTAGAGGGGGAGAGACCCAGTACTTC.

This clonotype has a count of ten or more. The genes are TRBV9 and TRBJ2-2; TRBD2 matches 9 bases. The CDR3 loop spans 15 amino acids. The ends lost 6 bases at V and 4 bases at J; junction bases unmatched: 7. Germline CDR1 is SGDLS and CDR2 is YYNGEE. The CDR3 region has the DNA TGTGCCAGCAACCCTGGGACTAGCCTCACCGGGGAGCTGTTTTTT. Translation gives CASNPGTSLTGELFF.

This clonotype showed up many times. The CDR3 sequence: CASSPDLGHGYTF. The DNA of the CDR3 is TGTGCCAGCAGTCCCGACCTTGGGCATGGCTACACCTTC. This rearrangement joins TRBV6-1 to TRBJ1-2; D gene uncertain. V lost 5 bases and J lost 6, with 13 bases in between. CDR1 and CDR2 (germline): MNHNS, SASEGT. The CDR3 consists of 13 residues.

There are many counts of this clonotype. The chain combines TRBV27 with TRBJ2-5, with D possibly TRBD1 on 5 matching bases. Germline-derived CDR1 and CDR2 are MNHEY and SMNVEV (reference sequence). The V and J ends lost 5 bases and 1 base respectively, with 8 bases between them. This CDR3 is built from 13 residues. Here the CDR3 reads CASSVGLQETQYF. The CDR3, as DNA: TGTGCCAGCAGTGTGGGGCTCCAAGAGACCCAGTACTTC.

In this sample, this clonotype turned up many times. The CDR3 DNA sequence: TGTGCCAGCAGCTTGGGACAGGGCGACGAGCAGTACTTC. Residues: CASSLGQGDEQYF. The chain carries TRBV7-3 and TRBJ2-7; 9 positions agree with TRBD1. The V gene end was trimmed by 3 bases and the J gene end by 5 bases; junction bases not matched to a gene: 2. Germline V gene sequence: CDR1 SGHTA, CDR2 FQGTGA. This CDR3 spans 13 amino acids.

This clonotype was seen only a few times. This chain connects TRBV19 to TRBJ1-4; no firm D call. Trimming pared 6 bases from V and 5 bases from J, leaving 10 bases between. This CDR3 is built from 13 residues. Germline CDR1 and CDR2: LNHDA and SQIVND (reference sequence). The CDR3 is CASSTARNEKLFF. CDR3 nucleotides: TGTGCCAGTAGCACAGCCCGAAATGAAAAACTGTTTTTT. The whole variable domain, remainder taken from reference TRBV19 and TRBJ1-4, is DGGITQSPKYLFRKEGQNVTLSCEQNLNHDAMYWYRQDPGQGLRLIYYSQIVNDFQKGDIAEGYSVSREKKESFPLTVTSAQKNPTAFYLCASSTARNEKLFFGSGTQLSVL.

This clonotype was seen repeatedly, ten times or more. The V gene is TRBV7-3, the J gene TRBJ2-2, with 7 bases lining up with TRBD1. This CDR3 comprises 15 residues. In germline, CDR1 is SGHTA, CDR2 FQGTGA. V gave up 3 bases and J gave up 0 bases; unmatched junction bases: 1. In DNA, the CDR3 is TGTGCCAGCAGCTTCGACAGGGCGAACACCGGGGAGCTGTTTTTT. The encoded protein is CASSFDRANTGELFF.

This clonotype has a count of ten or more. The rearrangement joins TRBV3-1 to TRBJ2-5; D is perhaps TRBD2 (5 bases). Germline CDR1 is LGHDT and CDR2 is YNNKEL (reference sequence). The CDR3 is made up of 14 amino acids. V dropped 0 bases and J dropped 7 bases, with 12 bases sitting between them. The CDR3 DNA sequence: TGTGCCAGCAGCCAAGAGGAGGCGACGGGGACCCAGTACTTC. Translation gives CASSQEEATGTQYF.

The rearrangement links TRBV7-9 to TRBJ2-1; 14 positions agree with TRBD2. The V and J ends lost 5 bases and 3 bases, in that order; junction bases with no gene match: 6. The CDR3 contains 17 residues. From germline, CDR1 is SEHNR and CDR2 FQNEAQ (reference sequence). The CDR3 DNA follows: TGTGCCAGCAGCCGCGGGACTAGCGGGAGTAACTACAATGAGCAGTTCTTC. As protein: CASSRGTSGSNYNEQFF.

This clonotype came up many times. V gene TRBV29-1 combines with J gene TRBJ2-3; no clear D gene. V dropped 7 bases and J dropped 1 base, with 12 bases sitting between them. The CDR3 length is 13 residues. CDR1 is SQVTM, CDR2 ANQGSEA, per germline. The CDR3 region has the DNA TGCAGCGCCTTCGAGGCCCGCACAGATACGCAGTATTTT. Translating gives CSAFEARTDTQYF.

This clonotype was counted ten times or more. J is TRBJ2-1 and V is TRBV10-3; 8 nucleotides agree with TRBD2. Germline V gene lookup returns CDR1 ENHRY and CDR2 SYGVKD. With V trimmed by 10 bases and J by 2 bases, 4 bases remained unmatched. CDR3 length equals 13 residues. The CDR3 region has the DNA TGTGCCACCCTAGCGGGTACCTACAATGAGCAGTTCTTC. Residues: CATLAGTYNEQFF.

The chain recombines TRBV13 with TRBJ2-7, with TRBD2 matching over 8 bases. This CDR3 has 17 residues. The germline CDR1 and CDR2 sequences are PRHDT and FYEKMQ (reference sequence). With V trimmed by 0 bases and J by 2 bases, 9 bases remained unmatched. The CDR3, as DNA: TGTGCCAGCAGCTTAGGTTGGCAGCGGGGGACCCCCTACGAGCAGTACTTC. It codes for CASSLGWQRGTPYEQYF.

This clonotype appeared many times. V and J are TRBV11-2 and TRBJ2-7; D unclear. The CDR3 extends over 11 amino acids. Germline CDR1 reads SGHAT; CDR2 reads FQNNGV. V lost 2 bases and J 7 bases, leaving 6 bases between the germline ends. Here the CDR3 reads CASSLHNEQYF. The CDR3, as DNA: TGTGCCAGCAGCTTACACAATGAGCAGTACTTC.

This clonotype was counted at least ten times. DNA of the CDR3: TGTGCCAGCAGTGAACACAGGGGAAGACGCGAGCAGTACTTC. Protein product: CASSEHRGRREQYF. The chain links TRBV2 to TRBJ2-7; 7 bases align to TRBD1. J was trimmed by 6 bases and V by 2 bases; bases with no gene match: 7. The CDR3 is 14 amino acids. Looked up from germline, CDR1 is SNHLY and CDR2 is FYNNEI. The variable domain in full, completed from reference TRBV2 and TRBJ2-7, reads EPEVTQTPSHQVTQMGQEVILRCVPISNHLYFYWYRQILGQKVEFLVSFYNNEISEKSEIFDDQFSVERPDGSNFTLKIRSTKLEDSAMYFCASSEHRGRREQYFGPGTRLTVT.

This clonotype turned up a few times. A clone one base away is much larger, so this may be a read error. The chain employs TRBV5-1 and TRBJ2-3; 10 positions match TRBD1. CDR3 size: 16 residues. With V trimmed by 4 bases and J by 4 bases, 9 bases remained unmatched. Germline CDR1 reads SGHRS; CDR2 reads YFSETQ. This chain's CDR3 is CASSIRQGARADTQYF. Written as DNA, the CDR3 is TGCGCCAGCAGCATCCGACAGGGGGCGAGGGCAGATACGCAGTATTTT.

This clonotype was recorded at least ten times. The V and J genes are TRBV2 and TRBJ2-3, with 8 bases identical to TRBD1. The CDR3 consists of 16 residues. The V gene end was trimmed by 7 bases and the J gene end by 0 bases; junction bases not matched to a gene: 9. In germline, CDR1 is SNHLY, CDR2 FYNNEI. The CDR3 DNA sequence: TGTGCCAGCAATGACAGGGGCTTATATAGCACAGATACGCAGTATTTT. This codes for CASNDRGLYSTDTQYF.

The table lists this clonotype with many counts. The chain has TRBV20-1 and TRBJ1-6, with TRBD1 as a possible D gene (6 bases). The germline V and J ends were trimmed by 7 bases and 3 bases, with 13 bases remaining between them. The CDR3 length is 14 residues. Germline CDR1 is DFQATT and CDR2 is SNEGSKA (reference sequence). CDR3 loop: CSVRGPNYNSPLHF. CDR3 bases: TGCAGTGTCAGGGGTCCAAACTATAATTCACCCCTCCACTTT.

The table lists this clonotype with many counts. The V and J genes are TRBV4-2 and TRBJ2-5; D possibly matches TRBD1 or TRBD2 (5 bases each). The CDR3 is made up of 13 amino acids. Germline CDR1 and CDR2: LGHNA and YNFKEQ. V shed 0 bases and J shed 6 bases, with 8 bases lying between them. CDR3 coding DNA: TGTGCCAGCAGCCAAGATGGGGGACAGACCCAGTACTTC. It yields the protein CASSQDGGQTQYF.

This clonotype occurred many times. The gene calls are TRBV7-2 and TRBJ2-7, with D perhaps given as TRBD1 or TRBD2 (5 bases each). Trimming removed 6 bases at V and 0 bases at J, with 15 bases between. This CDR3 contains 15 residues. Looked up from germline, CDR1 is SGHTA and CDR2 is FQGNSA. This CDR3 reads CASSPPGRSSYEQYF. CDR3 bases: TGTGCCAGCAGTCCCCCGGGACGTAGCTCCTACGAGCAGTACTTC. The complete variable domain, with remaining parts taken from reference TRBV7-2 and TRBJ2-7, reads GAGVSQSPSNKVTEKGKDVELRCDPISGHTALYWYRQSLGQGLEFLIYFQGNSAPDKSGLPSDRFSAERTGGSVSTLTIQRTQQEDSAVYLCASSPPGRSSYEQYFGPGTRLTVT.

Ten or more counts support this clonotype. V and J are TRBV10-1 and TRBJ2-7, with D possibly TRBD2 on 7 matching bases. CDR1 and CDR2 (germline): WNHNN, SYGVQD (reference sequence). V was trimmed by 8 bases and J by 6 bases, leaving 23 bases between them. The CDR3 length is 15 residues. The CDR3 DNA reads TGCGCCAGCTCCGCGCGGGGTCGGGGGGCTGGCGAGCAGTACTTC. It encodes CASSARGRGAGEQYF.

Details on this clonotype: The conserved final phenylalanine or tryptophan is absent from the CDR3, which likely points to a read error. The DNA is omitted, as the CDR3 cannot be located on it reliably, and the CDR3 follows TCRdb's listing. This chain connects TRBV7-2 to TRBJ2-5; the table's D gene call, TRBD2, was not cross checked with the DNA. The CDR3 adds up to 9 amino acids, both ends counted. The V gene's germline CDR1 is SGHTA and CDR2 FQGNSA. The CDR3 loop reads CASSLPEAG.

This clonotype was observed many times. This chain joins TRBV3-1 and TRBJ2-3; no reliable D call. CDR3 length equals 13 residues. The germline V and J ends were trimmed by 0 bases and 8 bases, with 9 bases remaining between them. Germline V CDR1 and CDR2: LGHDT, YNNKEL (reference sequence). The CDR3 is CASSQDKELTQYF. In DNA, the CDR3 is TGTGCCAGCAGCCAAGATAAGGAGCTTACGCAGTATTTT.

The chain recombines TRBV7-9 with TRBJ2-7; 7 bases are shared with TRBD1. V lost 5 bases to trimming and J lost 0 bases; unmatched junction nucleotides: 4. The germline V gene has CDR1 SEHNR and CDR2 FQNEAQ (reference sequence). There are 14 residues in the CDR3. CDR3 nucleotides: TGTGCCAGCAGCCGGCAGGGGGTCTCCTACGAGCAGTACTTC. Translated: CASSRQGVSYEQYF.